These 24 T cell receptor beta chains were all obtained from the same sample, sequenced in a study of cytomegalovirus exposure and HLA in healthy donors. Researchers ran the PCR with 60 Vbeta and 13 Jbeta primers. Repertoires were generated with immunoSEQ multiplex PCR, while TCRdb's copy carries only in-frame clones and drops some. The profile shows fewer than 200,000 clones, 80% of them singletons. Sequencing was carried out using PBMCs. The receptors derive from a man in his late teens or twenties in good health and CMV-seropositive.

This chain connects TRBV5-1 to TRBJ2-5; 7 positions match TRBD2. Germline CDR1 is SGHRS and CDR2 is YFSETQ. The length of the CDR3 is 14 residues. The ends lost 2 bases at V and 5 bases at J; junction bases unmatched: 6. The CDR3 is CASSLSGVGETQYF. DNA for the CDR3: TGCGCCAGCAGCTTAAGCGGGGTAGGGGAGACCCAGTACTTC. The full variable domain, rest sourced from reference TRBV5-1 and TRBJ2-5, is KAGVTQTPRYLIKTRGQQVTLSCSPISGHRSVSWYQQTPGQGLQFLFEYFSETQRNKGNFPGRFSGRQFSNSRSEMNVSTLELGDSALYLCASSLSGVGETQYFGPGTRLLVL.

V gene TRBV5-1 combines with J gene TRBJ1-1, with a weak D call TRBD1 (5 bases). Between the trimmed V and J ends, which lost 1 base and 1 base, there was a span of 8 bases. In germline, CDR1 is SGHRS, CDR2 YFSETQ. This CDR3 region has 14 residues. The CDR3, as DNA: TGCGCCAGCAGCTTGAGGGGTCCGAACACTGAAGCTTTCTTT. It is translated as CASSLRGPNTEAFF.

The gene calls are TRBV30 and TRBJ2-3, with TRBD2 as a possible D gene (6 bases). The CDR3 has 15 amino acids. Trimming shortened V by 0 bases and J by 6 bases, and 16 bases separated the two germline ends. Germline CDR1 and CDR2: GTSNPN and SVGIG (reference sequence). DNA of the CDR3: TGTGCCTGGAGTGTAGGAGGGGCCCCCCTGGATACGCAGTATTTT. Protein: CAWSVGGAPLDTQYF.

The CDR3 loop reads CASSLARDRGLGEQYF. The CDR3 DNA sequence: TGTGCCAGCAGCTTAGCTCGGGACAGGGGCCTAGGCGAGCAGTACTTC. The chain employs TRBV7-9 and TRBJ2-7; 10 bases align to TRBD1. The junction had 8 bases not matched to a gene; V was cut back by 0 bases and J by 6 bases. The V gene's germline CDR1 is SEHNR and CDR2 FQNEAQ (reference sequence). There are 16 residues in the CDR3.

The chain is built from TRBV5-1 and TRBJ2-3; 13 bases map to TRBD2. Trimming removed 4 bases from V and 2 bases from J; junction bases left unmatched: 4. The CDR3 is made up of 16 amino acids. CDR1 SGHRS and CDR2 YFSETQ come from the germline V gene. This CDR3 reads CASSTGTSGTTDTQYF. CDR3 nucleotide sequence: TGCGCCAGCAGCACGGGGACTAGCGGGACCACAGATACGCAGTATTTT.

The V gene is TRBV7-9, the J gene TRBJ2-2; TRBD2 is a possible D gene (5 bases). Germline CDR1 is SEHNR and CDR2 is FQNEAQ (reference sequence). The CDR3 is 14 residues long. V lost 3 bases and J lost 1, with 6 bases in between. CDR3 sequence: CASSFSGNTGELFF. Written as DNA, the CDR3 is TGTGCCAGCAGCTTCAGCGGGAACACCGGGGAGCTGTTTTTT.

This clone was detected once. The V gene is TRBV19, the J gene TRBJ2-7, with 11 bases lining up with TRBD1. From germline, CDR1 is LNHDA and CDR2 SQIVND (reference sequence). Losses at the gene ends were 5 bases for V and 1 base for J; bases not matched to a gene: 4. The CDR3 is made up of 15 amino acids. DNA for the CDR3: TGTGCCAGTAGTCGTGGGACAGGGGGTTCCTACGAGCAGTACTTC. Protein sequence: CASSRGTGGSYEQYF.

This sequence joins TRBV15 and TRBJ2-3; the match to TRBD2 covers 7 bases. This CDR3 has 18 residues. Germline CDR1 LNHNV, CDR2 YYDKDF (reference sequence). J gave up 3 bases and V 0 bases, and 12 bases lay outside the gene matches. CDR3 coding DNA: TGTGCCACCAGCAGAGAGTACTGGAGGGAGGGGAATACAGATACGCAGTATTTT. Protein sequence: CATSREYWREGNTDTQYF.

CDR3 nucleotides: TGTGCCAGCAGCCTACAGGGGCGCCCCTCTGGAAACACCATATATTTT. Its protein is CASSLQGRPSGNTIYF. The chain couples TRBV9 to TRBJ1-3; 7 positions match TRBD1. V lost 4 bases, J lost 0 bases, and 7 bases stayed unmatched. The CDR3 runs 16 residues. Germline CDR1 is SGDLS and CDR2 is YYNGEE.

This clone was counted only a few times. This rearrangement joins TRBV10-2 to TRBJ2-5, with D unresolved. Germline V gene lookup returns CDR1 WSHSY and CDR2 SAAADI. The V end lost 3 bases, the J end lost 2 bases, and 7 bases lay between the germline ends. The CDR3 has 13 residues. CDR3 sequence: CASSDGQQETQYF. CDR3 bases: TGCGCCAGCAGTGATGGCCAGCAAGAGACCCAGTACTTC.

Worth noting for this clone: This sample also contains other DNA sequences that code for the same CDR3. This chain links TRBV9 with TRBJ1-1; D is uncertain. V was cut by 0 bases and J by 0 bases, with 6 bases left in between. Germline loops: CDR1 SGDLS, CDR2 YYNGEE. The CDR3 has 14 amino acids. The CDR3 nucleotides read TGTGCCAGCAGCGTAGGGCAGGTGAACACTGAAGCTTTCTTT. This gives the protein CASSVGQVNTEAFF.

This chain uses TRBV19 with TRBJ1-1; D remains ambiguous. Germline loops: CDR1 LNHDA, CDR2 SQIVND (reference sequence). Between the trimmed V and J ends, which lost 2 bases and 1 base, there was a span of 11 bases. CDR3 length: 15 amino acids. CDR3 DNA sequence: TGTGCCAGTAGTATATCCCACAGAGCGAACACTGAAGCTTTCTTT. Protein: CASSISHRANTEAFF.

The chain has TRBV7-2 and TRBJ2-1, with 8 nucleotides matching TRBD2. V dropped 1 base and J dropped 4; count of bases not matched to a gene: 6. CDR3 length equals 16 residues. The V gene's germline CDR1 is SGHTA and CDR2 FQGNSA. CDR3: CASSLGAGGAYNEQFF. The CDR3 nucleotides are TGTGCCAGCAGCTTAGGGGCCGGGGGGGCTTACAATGAGCAGTTCTTC.

This clone came up a few times. This rearrangement joins TRBV29-1 to TRBJ2-1; TRBD2 aligns across 15 bases. In germline, CDR1 is SQVTM, CDR2 ANQGSEA. V was clipped by 7 bases and J by 7 bases; unmatched bases: 14. This CDR3 has 17 residues. The CDR3 region has the DNA TGCAGCGCGTCCGGGACTAGCGGGGGGAGTGGTATGAATGAGCAGTTCTTC. It is translated as CSASGTSGGSGMNEQFF.

The rearrangement uses TRBV5-1 and TRBJ2-3; 12 bases are shared with TRBD2. CDR1 is SGHRS and CDR2 is YFSETQ in the germline V gene. The CDR3 sequence is 17 residues long. With 4 bases clipped from V and 2 bases from J, the junction kept 8 bases outside the gene matches. The DNA for the CDR3 is TGCGCCAGCAGCCCGGAGACTAGCGGGAGATACACAGATACGCAGTATTTT. It codes for CASSPETSGRYTDTQYF. Filled out from reference TRBV5-1 and TRBJ2-3, the complete variable domain reads KAGVTQTPRYLIKTRGQQVTLSCSPISGHRSVSWYQQTPGQGLQFLFEYFSETQRNKGNFPGRFSGRQFSNSRSEMNVSTLELGDSALYLCASSPETSGRYTDTQYFGPGTRLTVL.

The gene calls are TRBV4-2 and TRBJ2-1; a possible D gene is TRBD2 (5 bases). Germline CDR1 reads LGHNA; CDR2 reads YNFKEQ. Trimming removed 1 base at V and 0 bases at J, with 13 bases between. This CDR3 has 17 amino acids. This CDR3 reads CASSQAYDYLSYNEQFF. The CDR3 nucleotides are TGTGCCAGCAGCCAAGCCTACGACTACCTCTCCTACAATGAGCAGTTCTTC.

The chain is built from TRBV29-1 and TRBJ2-2; TRBD1 matches 9 bases. J lost 7 bases, V lost 4 bases, and 13 bases had no gene match. Germline V gene sequence: CDR1 SQVTM, CDR2 ANQGSEA. There are 16 residues in the CDR3. The CDR3 sequence: CSVAPAGTGSGGELFF. CDR3 DNA: TGCAGCGTTGCCCCTGCCGGGACAGGGTCGGGCGGGGAGCTGTTTTTT.

The chain has TRBV30 and TRBJ1-3, with a tentative D call TRBD1 (5 bases). The CDR3 consists of 14 residues. V lost 1 base to trimming and J lost 2 bases, with 9 bases between them. The germline gives CDR1 GTSNPN, CDR2 SVGIG (reference sequence). CDR3 sequence: CAWSGGLAGNTIYF. In DNA, the CDR3 is TGTGCCTGGAGTGGGGGACTAGCTGGAAACACCATATATTTT.

This clone was observed a few times. The chain is built from TRBV7-9 and TRBJ2-5; 14 bases map to TRBD2. J was trimmed by 7 bases and V by 5 bases; bases with no gene match: 18. The CDR3 sequence is 19 residues long. Germline CDR1 SEHNR, CDR2 FQNEAQ (reference sequence). The CDR3 region has the DNA TGTGCCAGCAGCCCCCAGACCGGGACTAGCGGGGGATCTTTTGGGACCCAGTACTTC. Its protein product is CASSPQTGTSGGSFGTQYF.

In its sample, this clone was seen a few times. The rearrangement joins TRBV21-1 to TRBJ2-5; TRBD2, as called in the table, went unchecked against the DNA. TRBV21-1 is a listed pseudogene. CDR3 size: 18 residues. CDR3 sequence reads: CASSKRVLTSGRRETQYF. The CDR3 DNA reads TGTGCCAGCAGCAAACGGGTCCTTACTAGCGGGAGGAGAGAGACCCAGTACTTC.

This chain joins TRBV6-5 and TRBJ1-3, with 8 bases aligning to TRBD1. Germline V lookup: CDR1 MNHEY, CDR2 SVGAGI. The V gene end was trimmed by 0 bases and the J gene end by 8 bases; junction bases not matched to a gene: 3. The CDR3 is made up of 14 amino acids. The CDR3 sequence: CASSYSRGLYTIYF. DNA of the CDR3: TGTGCCAGCAGTTACTCCAGGGGGCTATACACCATATATTTT.

This chain joins TRBV9 and TRBJ1-2; 8 bases fit TRBD1. J gave up 0 bases and V 3 bases, and 4 bases lay outside the gene matches. CDR1 SGDLS and CDR2 YYNGEE come from the germline V gene. The CDR3 length is 15 residues. CDR3 nucleotides: TGTGCCAGCAGCGATGGGACAGGTCCTAACTATGGCTACACCTTC. Its protein product is CASSDGTGPNYGYTF. The full variable domain, completed using reference TRBV9 and TRBJ1-2, is DSGVTQTPKHLITATGQRVTLRCSPRSGDLSVYWYQQSLDQGLQFLIQYYNGEERAKGNILERFSAQQFPDLHSELNLSSLELGDSALYFCASSDGTGPNYGYTFGSGTRLTVV.

The V gene is TRBV7-2, the J gene TRBJ2-7, with D possibly matching TRBD2 (6 bases). This CDR3 contains 14 residues. CDR1 is SGHTA, CDR2 FQGNSA, per germline. Trimming took 5 bases from V and 4 from J, leaving 15 bases between them. In DNA form, the CDR3 reads TGTGCCAGCAGCATCCCCGGGACTCTTTACGAGCAGTACTTC. This encodes CASSIPGTLYEQYF. Based on the CDR3 plus reference TRBV7-2 and TRBJ2-7, the full variable domain is GAGVSQSPSNKVTEKGKDVELRCDPISGHTALYWYRQSLGQGLEFLIYFQGNSAPDKSGLPSDRFSAERTGGSVSTLTIQRTQQEDSAVYLCASSIPGTLYEQYFGPGTRLTVT.

J is TRBJ1-1 and V is TRBV11-2; 7 positions match TRBD1. The length of the CDR3 is 14 residues. Unmatched junction bases numbered 3, after V lost 3 bases and J lost 2 bases. Germline CDR1 reads SGHAT; CDR2 reads FQNNGV. Here the CDR3 DNA reads TGTGCCAGCAGCTTGACAGGGCCTAACACTGAAGCTTTCTTT. This codes for CASSLTGPNTEAFF.